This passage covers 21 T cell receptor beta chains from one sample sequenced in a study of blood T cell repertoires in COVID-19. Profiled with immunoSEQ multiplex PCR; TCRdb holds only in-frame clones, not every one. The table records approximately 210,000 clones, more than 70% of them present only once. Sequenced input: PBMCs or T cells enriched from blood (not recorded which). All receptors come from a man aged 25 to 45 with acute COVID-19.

CDR3 nucleotide sequence: TGTGCCAGCAGCCCGGAACCCGGGACAGGTTACACAGATACGCAGTATTTT. Residues: CASSPEPGTGYTDTQYF. The rearrangement uses TRBV5-4 and TRBJ2-3; TRBD1 agrees at 8 bases. V lost 4 bases to trimming and J lost 2 bases; unmatched junction nucleotides: 12. CDR1 SGHNT and CDR2 YYREEE come from the germline V gene (reference sequence). This CDR3 comprises 17 residues.

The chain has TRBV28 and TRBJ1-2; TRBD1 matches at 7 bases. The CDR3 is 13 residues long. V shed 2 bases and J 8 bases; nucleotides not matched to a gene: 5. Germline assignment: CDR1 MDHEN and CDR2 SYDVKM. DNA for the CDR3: TGTGCCAGCAGTTTAGGAGGGGGCTGGGGCTACACCTTC. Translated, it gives CASSLGGGWGYTF.

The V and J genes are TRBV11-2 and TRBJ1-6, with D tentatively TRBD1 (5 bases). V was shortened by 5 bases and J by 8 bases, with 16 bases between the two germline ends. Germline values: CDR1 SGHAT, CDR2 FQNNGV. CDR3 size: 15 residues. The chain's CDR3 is CASSPYVGADSPLHF. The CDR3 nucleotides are TGTGCCAGCAGCCCCTACGTAGGGGCCGATTCACCCCTCCACTTT.

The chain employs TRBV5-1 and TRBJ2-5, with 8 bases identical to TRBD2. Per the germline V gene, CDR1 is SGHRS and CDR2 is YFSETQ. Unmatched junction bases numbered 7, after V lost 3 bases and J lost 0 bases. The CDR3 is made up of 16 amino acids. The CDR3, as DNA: TGCGCCAGCAGCTATTTCACTAGCGGATACCAAGAGACCCAGTACTTC. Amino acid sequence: CASSYFTSGYQETQYF.

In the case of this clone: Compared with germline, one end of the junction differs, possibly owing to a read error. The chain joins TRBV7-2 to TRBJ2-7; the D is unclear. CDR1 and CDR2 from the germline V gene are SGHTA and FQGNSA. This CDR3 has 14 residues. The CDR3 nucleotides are TGTGCCAGCAGCTCTCGATGGGCCTCCAACGAGCAGTACTTC. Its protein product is CASSSRWASNEQYF. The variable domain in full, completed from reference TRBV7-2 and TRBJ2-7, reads GAGVSQSPSNKVTEKGKDVELRCDPISGHTALYWYRQSLGQGLEFLIYFQGNSAPDKSGLPSDRFSAERTGGSVSTLTIQRTQQEDSAVYLCASSSRWASNEQYFGPGTRLTVT.

CDR3 nucleotide sequence: TGTGCCAGCAGCTTACTGGACAGGGCCGCCTATGAAGCTTTCTTT. Its protein is CASSLLDRAAYEAFF. This chain uses TRBV7-9 with TRBJ1-1; TRBD1 matches at 8 bases. This CDR3 region has 15 residues. CDR1 SEHNR and CDR2 FQNEAQ come from the germline V gene (reference sequence). The V and J ends lost 2 bases and 7 bases, in that order; junction bases with no gene match: 9. The full variable domain, in which reference TRBV7-9 and TRBJ1-1 provide the parts outside the CDR3, is DTGVSQNPRHKITKRGQNVTFRCDPISEHNRLYWYRQTLGQGPEFLTYFQNEAQLEKSRLLSDRFSAERPKGSFSTLEIQRTEQGDSAMYLCASSLLDRAAYEAFFGQGTRLTVV.

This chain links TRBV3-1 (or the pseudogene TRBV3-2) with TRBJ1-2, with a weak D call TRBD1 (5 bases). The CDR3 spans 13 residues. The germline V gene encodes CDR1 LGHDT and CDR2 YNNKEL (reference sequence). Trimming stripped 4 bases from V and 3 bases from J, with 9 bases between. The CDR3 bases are TGTGCCAGCAGCCCCCGCAGGGACTATGGCTACACCTTC. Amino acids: CASSPRRDYGYTF.

This CDR3 is CASSLETGRREQYF. In DNA, the CDR3 is TGCGCCAGCAGCTTGGAGACAGGGCGCCGCGAGCAGTACTTC. The chain couples TRBV5-1 to TRBJ2-7; 7 positions agree with TRBD1. CDR1 and CDR2 (germline): SGHRS, YFSETQ. V was pared by 0 bases and J by 6 bases, with 6 bases of the junction left unmatched. This CDR3 has 14 amino acids.

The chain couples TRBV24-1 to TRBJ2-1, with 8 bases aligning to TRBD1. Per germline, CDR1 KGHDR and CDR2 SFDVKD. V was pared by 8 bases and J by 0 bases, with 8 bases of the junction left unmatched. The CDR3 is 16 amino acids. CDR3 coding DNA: TGTGCCACCACTGGGGACAGGTCTAGCTCCTACAATGAGCAGTTCTTC. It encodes CATTGDRSSSYNEQFF.

This CDR3 reads CASGLVLGTNPYEQYF. CDR3 sequence (DNA): TGTGCTAGTGGTTTGGTACTAGGGACTAACCCCTACGAGCAGTACTTC. The chain recombines TRBV12-5 with TRBJ2-7; 7 nucleotides agree with TRBD2. Germline CDR1 reads LGHNT; CDR2 reads FRNRAP. The CDR3 is made up of 16 amino acids. Losses at the gene ends were 0 bases for V and 2 bases for J; bases not matched to a gene: 7.

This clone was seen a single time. The CDR3 reads CASSPDPGGPGYTF. In DNA form, the CDR3 reads TGTGCCAGCTCACCCGATCCCGGGGGTCCTGGCTACACCTTC. The chain has TRBV18 and TRBJ1-2; D may be TRBD1 (5 bases). This CDR3 has 14 residues. Germline V gives CDR1 KGHSH, CDR2 LQKENI. Trimming removed 3 bases from V and 7 bases from J, with 15 bases in between. Drawing the rest from reference TRBV18 and TRBJ1-2, the complete variable domain is NAGVMQNPRHLVRRRGQEARLRCSPMKGHSHVYWYRQLPEEGLKFMVYLQKENIIDESGMPKERFSAEFPKEGPSILRIQQVVRGDSAAYFCASSPDPGGPGYTFGSGTRLTVV.

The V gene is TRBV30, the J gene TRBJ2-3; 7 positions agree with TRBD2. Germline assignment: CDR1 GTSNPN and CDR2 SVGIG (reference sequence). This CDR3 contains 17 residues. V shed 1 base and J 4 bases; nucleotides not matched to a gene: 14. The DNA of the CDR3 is TGTGCCTGGAGTGCCCTTGGGAATAGCGGGTGGGCAGATACGCAGTATTTT. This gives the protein CAWSALGNSGWADTQYF.

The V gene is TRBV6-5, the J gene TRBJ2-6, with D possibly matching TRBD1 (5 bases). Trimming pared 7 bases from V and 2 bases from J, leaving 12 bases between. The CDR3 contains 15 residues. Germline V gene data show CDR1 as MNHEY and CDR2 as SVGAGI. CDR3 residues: CASNERGTGANVLTF. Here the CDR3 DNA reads TGTGCCAGCAACGAAAGGGGTACTGGGGCCAACGTCCTGACTTTC.

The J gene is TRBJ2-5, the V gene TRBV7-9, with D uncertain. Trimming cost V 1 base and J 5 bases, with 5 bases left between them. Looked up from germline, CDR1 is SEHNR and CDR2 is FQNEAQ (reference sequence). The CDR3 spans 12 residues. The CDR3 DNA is TGTGCCAGCAGCTTAGGGCCCGAGACCCAGTACTTC. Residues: CASSLGPETQYF.

The CDR3 DNA sequence: TGTGCCAGCAGCGTATGGGGGGGTGGCACTGAAGCTTTCTTT. Translating it yields CASSVWGGGTEAFF. The chain carries TRBV9 and TRBJ1-1; possible D gene TRBD1, 5 bases. The germline V and J ends were trimmed by 1 base and 4 bases, with 11 bases remaining between them. Germline CDR1 and CDR2: SGDLS and YYNGEE. The CDR3 is 14 residues long.

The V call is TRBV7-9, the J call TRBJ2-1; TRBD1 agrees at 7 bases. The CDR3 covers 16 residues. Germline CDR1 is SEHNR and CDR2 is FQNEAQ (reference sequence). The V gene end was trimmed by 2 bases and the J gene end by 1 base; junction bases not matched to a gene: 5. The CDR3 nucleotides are TGTGCCAGCAGCTTATTGACAGGGTTATCCTACAATGAGCAGTTCTTC. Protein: CASSLLTGLSYNEQFF.

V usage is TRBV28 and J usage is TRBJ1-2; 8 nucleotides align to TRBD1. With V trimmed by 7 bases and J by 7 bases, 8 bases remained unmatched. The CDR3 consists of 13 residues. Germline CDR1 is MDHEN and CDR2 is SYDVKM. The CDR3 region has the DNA TGTGCCAGCACTCGACAGGGGAATGTTGGCTACACCTTC. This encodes CASTRQGNVGYTF.

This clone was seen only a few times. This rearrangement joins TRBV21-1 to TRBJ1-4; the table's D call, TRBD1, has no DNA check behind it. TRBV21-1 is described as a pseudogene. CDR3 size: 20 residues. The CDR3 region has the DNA TGTGCCAGCAGCAAAAGGCTGGCCCGGGACAGGGGGGCAACTAATGAAAAACTGTTTTTT. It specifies CASSKRLARDRGATNEKLFF.

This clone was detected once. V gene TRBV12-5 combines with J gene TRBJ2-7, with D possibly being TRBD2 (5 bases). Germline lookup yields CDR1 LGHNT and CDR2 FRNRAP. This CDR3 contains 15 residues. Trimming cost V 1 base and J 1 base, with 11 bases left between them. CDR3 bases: TGTGCTAGTGGTTTGGCCGGGATTGGTTCCTACGAGCAGTACTTC. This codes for CASGLAGIGSYEQYF.

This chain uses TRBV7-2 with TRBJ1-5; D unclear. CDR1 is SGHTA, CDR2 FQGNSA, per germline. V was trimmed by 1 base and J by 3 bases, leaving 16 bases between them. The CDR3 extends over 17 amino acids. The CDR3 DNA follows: TGTGCCAGCAGCTTAGGCCTGGCAGCGGTGGTCAATCAGCCCCAGCATTTT. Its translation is CASSLGLAAVVNQPQHF.

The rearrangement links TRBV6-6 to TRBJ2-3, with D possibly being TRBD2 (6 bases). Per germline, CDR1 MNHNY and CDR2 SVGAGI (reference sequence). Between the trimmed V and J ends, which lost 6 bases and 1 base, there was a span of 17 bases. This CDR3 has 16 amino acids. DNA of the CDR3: TGTGCCAGCAGACCTAAGCTCGGCGGGGGCACAGATACGCAGTATTTT. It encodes CASRPKLGGGTDTQYF.